This TCR beta chain was recorded in a study of T cells in Graves' hyperthyroidism and ophthalmopathy (dated by TCRdb to the late 2010s). A note on the overall study: Peripheral blood samples were taken at the time of initial diagnosis, prior to any treatment. TCR Vbeta CDR3 sequencing of fewer than 150 peripheral blood samples (43 ophthalmopathy, about 74 hyperthyroidism and around 17 progressor patients) is reported in the paper. The roughly 99 discovery patients were divided at random into training and test sets in a 7:3 ratio. To identify TCR V-J signatures that set the groups apart, the researchers used a discovery cohort of about a hundred patients, made up of some 41 with Graves' ophthalmopathy and some 60 with stable Graves' hyperthyroidism. After blood sampling, hyperthyroidism patients were treated with methimazole at a starting dose of 30 mg daily, and ophthalmopathy patients were treated with high-dose intravenous methylprednisolone. In addition, the study compared T-cell repertoires in thyroid tissue and in blood from a handful of Graves' hyperthyroidism patients. Whether ophthalmopathy could be predicted prospectively was tested in an independent validation cohort made up of roughly 20 hyperthyroidism patients plus 17 patients who later progressed to ophthalmopathy.

A patient counted as having stable Graves' hyperthyroidism if no progression to ophthalmopathy occurred over 18 months of follow-up. Hyperthyroidism patients were aged 18 to 65 years and newly diagnosed, with disease duration of less than 2 months. Any patient with an uncontrolled infection, another autoimmune disease, pregnancy or lactation was excluded. Diagnoses relied on clinical symptoms, serum thyroxine and TRAb, thyroid ultrasound and orbital computed tomography. PBMCs were separated from under 11 ml of fresh peripheral blood using Ficoll-Paque density gradient centrifugation. Trizol reagent was used to extract total RNA, and RNA quality was then checked on an Agilent 2100 Bioanalyzer. What the work shows at the level of the full study, not this receptor alone: Most expanded thyroid clonotypes (frequency above 0.001) were also detected in blood, suggesting blood repertoires may reflect thyroid immune responses. A model built on a 13 V-J signature distinguished ophthalmopathy from stable hyperthyroidism, reaching 85% to 90% sensitivity and 81.08% specificity in cross-validation and 80%/75% in testing. No statistical method was used to set the sample size in advance, and investigators knew the group allocation. In validation, the model predicted progression to ophthalmopathy with approximately 71% sensitivity and 72% to 75% specificity, a median of around six months before onset.

The TCR beta CDR3 regions were amplified from the RNA transcripts. A first-round RT-PCR of the TCR CDR3 used the HTBI primer set with the Qiagen OneStep RT-PCR kit. A second multiplex PCR round built the libraries, followed by size selection and purification. Sequencing of the libraries was done on an Illumina HiSeq2000 using paired-end 100 bp reads. As for how the authors treated the data: SOAPnuke was used to process the raw data, removing reads that contained adapters or uncalled bases, had a mean Phred below 15, or lacked an exact match to the constant primer or identifier. High-quality paired reads were merged using COPE v1.2.5, and each unique nucleotide sequence was defined as a clonotype. MiTCR v1.1 was used to align the clonotypes against IMGT TRBV, TRBD and TRBJ reference segments. The analysis was restricted to V-J combinations with a frequency above 0.0001, which together covered just over 99% of the repertoires. The TCS score was defined as F50 (clonal expansion) divided by E x V (chaos), with BLOSUM62-based TCRdist calculated between CDR3 peptides within each V-J. Welch's t-statistics and random forest reduced 500 to 550 V-J features to 10 to 15, which were used in a naive Bayes classifier (R e1071). The similarity between thyroid and blood repertoires was quantified using the Morisita-Horn index. TCRdb applied fastp at Q25 and MiXCR to the public reads, then kept only in-frame beta chains. Rows with a matching CDR3 protein are joined into one entry that keeps the most common DNA and genes. TCRdb's processing, not the authors', yielded these V and J calls. A total of about 840,000 distinct CDR3 sequences appear in this sample, 38% of them only once. Approximately 8.7% of the sample belongs to the ten largest clones.

A note on this clonotype: Its recognized antigen is unknown. One base away there is no much larger clone; base qualities are not given.

From a lookup of the germline V gene, CDR1 and CDR2 are SGHRS and YFSETQ. The CDR3 contains 15 residues, cysteine and phenylalanine counted. Only the CDR3 DNA is retained, 45 bases long and in frame from the first base. Trimming leaves V shorter by 1 base and J shorter by 3 bases, with the junction holding 5 bases beyond the gene matches. The chain is encoded by TRBV5-1 joined to TRBJ1-1, with TRBD1 matching 8 junction bases. Sequencing used blood. This TCR derives from a man aged 18 to 30 with Graves' hyperthyroidism. This receptor carries the CDR3 CASSLWDRSDTEAFF. The nucleotides are TGCGCCAGCAGCTTGTGGGACAGGTCGGACACTGAAGCTTTCTTT.